This is a list of T cell receptor beta chains from one sample in a study of a mutant IDH1 vaccine in newly diagnosed glioma. Which antigens these TCRs recognize remains unknown. This table comes from immunoSEQ multiplex PCR, and its TCRdb copy is limited to in-frame clones, with some not included. The sample carries about 48,000 clones, around 80% recorded once. Sequencing used PBMCs, obtained from a glioma patient whose treatment included an IDH1 peptide vaccine. Receptors originate from a middle-aged man with glioma. CDR3s include the opening cysteine and the closing phenylalanine or tryptophan. The D gene is left open where the match is weak. Not all rows give a size; the values are once, few, many and, for expanded clones, a class.

CASSEQAQETQYF	TGTGCCAGCAGTGAACAGGCCCAAGAGACCCAGTACTTC	TRBV6-1	13	.	TRBJ2-5	.
CASSLRGREETQYF	TGCGCCAGCAGCTTGAGGGGGCGTGAGGAGACCCAGTACTTC	TRBV5-1	14	.	TRBJ2-5	TRBD1
CASSRRRSSYNSPLHF	TGTGCCAGCAGCCGACGGAGGAGCTCCTATAATTCACCCCTCCACTTT	TRBV5-6	16	.	TRBJ1-6	.
CASSFLSRNNSPLHF	TGTGCCAGCAGTTTCTTAAGCAGAAATAATTCACCCCTCCACTTT	TRBV6-5	15	.	TRBJ1-6	.
CASSDPARTTNEKLFF	TGTGCCAGCAGTGACCCCGCCAGGACAACTAATGAAAAACTGTTTTTT	TRBV25-1	16	.	TRBJ1-4	.
CASSPFADTQYF	TGTGCCAGCAGCCCCTTTGCAGATACGCAGTATTTT	TRBV7-2	12	.	TRBJ2-3	.
CASSPDGGQETQYF	TGTGCCAGCAGCCCGGACGGGGGACAAGAGACCCAGTACTTC	TRBV7-9	14	.	TRBJ2-5	.
CASGGGGQETQYF	TGTGCCAGCGGGGGGGGAGGACAAGAGACCCAGTACTTC	TRBV7-8	13	.	TRBJ2-5	TRBD2
CASSLVGLDGYTF	TGTGCCAGCAGCTTAGTAGGGCTCGATGGCTACACCTTC	TRBV7-6	13	.	TRBJ1-2	.
CASGHSTRPPYEQYF	TGTGCCAGCGGACACAGTACCCGACCCCCCTACGAGCAGTACTTC	TRBV7-9	15	.	TRBJ2-7	.
CASSLAGSNSPLHF	TGTGCCAGCAGCTTAGCAGGGAGTAATTCACCCCTCCACTTT	TRBV7-2	14	.	TRBJ1-6	.
CASSEGSYEQYF	TGCGCCAGCAGTGAGGGCTCCTACGAGCAGTACTTC	TRBV10-1	12	once	TRBJ2-7	.
CASSLVRDLEKLFF	TGCGCCAGCAGCTTGGTTAGGGATCTGGAAAAACTGTTTTTT	TRBV5-1	14	.	TRBJ1-4	.
CASSFVGTEINQPQHF	TGTGCCAGCAGCTTTGTCGGGACAGAAATAAATCAGCCCCAGCATTTT	TRBV7-2	16	.	TRBJ1-5	TRBD1
CASRQGLINEKLFF	TGTGCCAGCAGACAGGGTCTAATTAATGAAAAACTGTTTTTT	TRBV2	14	.	TRBJ1-4	.
CASIQGGTGYHEQYF	TGTGCCAGCATCCAAGGGGGGACAGGGTACCACGAGCAGTACTTC	TRBV6-1	15	few	TRBJ2-7	TRBD1
CASSLGLAGGGPDQETQYF	TGTGCCAGCAGCTTAGGGTTGGCGGGGGGCGGTCCCGACCAAGAGACCCAGTACTTC	TRBV7-8	19	few	TRBJ2-5	TRBD2
CASSLVAYEQYF	TGTGCCAGCAGCTTGGTTGCCTACGAGCAGTACTTC	TRBV7-9	12	.	TRBJ2-7	.
CASSVGRDSASETQYF	TGTGCCAGCAGCGTAGGAAGGGATAGTGCTTCAGAGACCCAGTACTTC	TRBV9	16	.	TRBJ2-5	.
CASSLITSGGATDTQYF	TGTGCCAGCAGCTTAATTACTAGCGGGGGGGCAACAGATACGCAGTATTTT	TRBV7-9	17	.	TRBJ2-3	TRBD2
CASSPGTGGQVLALHF	TGTGCCAGCTCACCAGGGACAGGGGGTCAGGTTTTGGCCCTCCACTTT	TRBV18	16	few	TRBJ1-6	TRBD1
CASSEATYKNIQYF	TGTGCCAGCAGTGAAGCGACATACAAAAACATTCAGTACTTC	TRBV2	14	.	TRBJ2-4	.
CASSLNANTEAFF	TGTGCCAGCAGCTTGAACGCGAACACTGAAGCTTTCTTT	TRBV5-5	13	.	TRBJ1-1	.
CASSLSREQFF	TGCGCCAGCAGCTTGAGCCGAGAGCAGTTCTTC	TRBV5-1	11	.	TRBJ2-1	.
CASSLDLAKNIQYF	TGTGCCAGCAGCTTGGACCTAGCCAAAAACATTCAGTACTTC	TRBV5-4	14	few	TRBJ2-4	.
CASSQAGQGSDTQYF	TGTGCCAGCAGCCAGGCGGGACAGGGTTCAGATACGCAGTATTTT	TRBV4-2	15	.	TRBJ2-3	TRBD1
CASGDTRISNEQFF	TGCGCCAGCGGTGACACTCGAATTTCCAATGAGCAGTTCTTC	TRBV5-1	14	.	TRBJ2-1	.
CASSSGPSGNTIYF	TGTGCCAGCAGCTCAGGGCCCTCTGGAAACACCATATATTTT	TRBV7-2	14	few	TRBJ1-3	.
CAIGPSYEQYF	TGTGCCATCGGGCCCTCCTACGAGCAGTACTTC	TRBV10-3	11	.	TRBJ2-7	.
CASSYDPTSSYNEQFF	TGTGCCAGCAGTTACGATCCCACTAGCTCCTACAATGAGCAGTTCTTC	TRBV6-5	16	.	TRBJ2-1	.
CASIWVNTEAFF	TGTGCCAGTATTTGGGTGAACACTGAAGCTTTCTTT	TRBV19	12	.	TRBJ1-1	.
CASSEPPEADYNSPLHF	TGCGCCAGCAGTGAGCCACCTGAGGCGGACTATAATTCACCCCTCCACTTT	TRBV10-1	17	.	TRBJ1-6	.
CASVGQASTDTQYF	TGTGCTAGTGTGGGGCAAGCAAGCACAGATACGCAGTATTTT	TRBV12-5	14	.	TRBJ2-3	.
CSVDPPDSQYF	TGCAGCGTTGACCCACCTGACAGCCAGTACTTC	TRBV29-1	11	.	TRBJ2-5	.
CASNMLYNEQFF	TGTGCCAGCAACATGCTTTACAATGAGCAGTTCTTC	TRBV2	12	.	TRBJ2-1	.
CASSEDHTTGKGYYEQYF	TGCGCCAGCAGTGAGGATCATACGACAGGGAAAGGGTACTACGAGCAGTACTTC	TRBV10-1	18	.	TRBJ2-7	TRBD1
CASRTSGLVNTGELFF	TGTGCCAGCCGGACTAGCGGGCTTGTAAACACCGGGGAGCTGTTTTTT	TRBV7-8	16	.	TRBJ2-2	TRBD2
CASSPVQGPQETQYF	TGTGCCAGCTCACCAGTACAGGGGCCCCAAGAGACCCAGTACTTC	TRBV18	15	.	TRBJ2-5	TRBD1
CASSQAQVGGGRSDTQYF	TGTGCCAGCAGCCAAGCCCAAGTGGGGGGGGGCCGATCAGATACGCAGTATTTT	TRBV4-2	18	.	TRBJ2-3	.
CASSKGPNTNQPQHF	TGTGCCAGCAGCAAAGGTCCCAATACCAATCAGCCCCAGCATTTT	TRBV7-2	15	few	TRBJ1-5	.